These 13 T cell receptor beta chains share one sample of origin, sequenced in a study of CD4 T cells in relation to SARS-CoV-2 and coronaviruses. Method: immunoSEQ multiplex PCR; TCRdb's copy keeps in-frame clones and lacks some. The sample has tens of thousands of clones; under 95% are singletons. Sequencing input: naive CD4+ T cells from PBMCs. Subset: naive CD4+ T cells isolated by negative enrichment. The receptors originated from an adult with COVID-19.

V usage is TRBV5-1 and J usage is TRBJ2-7, with TRBD1 identical over 9 bases. The CDR3 sequence is 14 residues long. Germline trimming cut 4 bases from V and 3 bases from J; bases unmatched to any gene: 5. CDR1 and CDR2 from the germline V gene are SGHRS and YFSETQ. The CDR3 DNA is TGCGCCAGCAGCCTCGGGACAGGGTACTACGAGCAGTACTTC. This encodes CASSLGTGYYEQYF.

CDR3 protein: CSVSPSPGRQETQYF. CDR3 nucleotides: TGCAGCGTCTCCCCGTCCCCCGGGAGACAAGAGACCCAGTACTTC. The chain recombines TRBV29-1 with TRBJ2-5; D is perhaps TRBD2 (6 bases). V was trimmed by 6 bases and J by 2 bases, leaving 19 bases between them. Germline CDR1 and CDR2: SQVTM and ANQGSEA. This CDR3 is built from 15 residues.

The rearrangement links TRBV28 to TRBJ2-2; TRBD1 aligns across 7 bases. Germline loops: CDR1 MDHEN, CDR2 SYDVKM. Germline trimming cut 2 bases from V and 5 bases from J; bases unmatched to any gene: 8. The CDR3 loop spans 16 amino acids. The CDR3 nucleotides are TGTGCCAGCAGTTTAGCTTCGACAGGGCGGACCGGGGAGCTGTTTTTT. Residues: CASSLASTGRTGELFF.

The gene calls are TRBV7-3 and TRBJ2-7, with TRBD2 identical over 7 bases. The germline gives CDR1 SGHTA, CDR2 FQGTGA. This CDR3 comprises 14 residues. V shed 1 base, J shed 2 bases, and the junction held 2 bases outside the gene matches. The CDR3 is CASSLSGGPYEQYF. The CDR3 DNA reads TGTGCCAGCAGCTTAAGCGGGGGACCCTACGAGCAGTACTTC.

The chain uses TRBV7-9 and TRBJ2-5, with D unclear. CDR1 is SEHNR and CDR2 is FQNEAQ in the germline V gene (reference sequence). V dropped 11 bases and J dropped 4 bases, with 11 bases sitting between them. The CDR3 runs to 11 residues. The CDR3 region is CASQIGETQYF. The CDR3 DNA is TGTGCCTCTCAAATAGGAGAGACCCAGTACTTC.

This clone was seen a single time. The chain is built from TRBV5-4 and TRBJ2-1; TRBD1 might be the D (5 bases). The CDR3 is 16 amino acids. Germline lookup yields CDR1 SGHNT and CDR2 YYREEE (reference sequence). With 4 bases removed from V and 4 bases from J, the gap between germline ends came to 18 bases. In DNA form, the CDR3 reads TGTGCCAGCAGCCGTCCTGGTGGGCAGGGTTACAATGAGCAGTTCTTC. This codes for CASSRPGGQGYNEQFF.

This chain links TRBV7-2 with TRBJ2-3; D may be TRBD2 (5 bases). V gave up 3 bases and J gave up 1 base, with 11 bases separating them. This CDR3 comprises 15 residues. CDR1 and CDR2 (germline): SGHTA, FQGNSA. The DNA for the CDR3 is TGTGCCAGCAGCTTGCGCCACGGGGGCACAGATACGCAGTATTTT. This sequence encodes CASSLRHGGTDTQYF.

The rearrangement joins TRBV5-4 to TRBJ2-3; D is undetermined. The CDR3 sequence is 14 residues long. Deletions cut 7 bases from V and 4 bases from J, with 16 bases between. Germline CDR1 reads SGHNT; CDR2 reads YYREEE (reference sequence). CDR3 in DNA: TGTGCCAGCGAGTATAGGGATTTGGCAGATACGCAGTATTTT. Protein: CASEYRDLADTQYF.

This chain links TRBV2 with TRBJ2-1; 11 positions match TRBD2. V was clipped by 8 bases and J by 3 bases; unmatched bases: 12. Per germline, CDR1 SNHLY and CDR2 FYNNEI. This CDR3 region has 17 residues. This chain's CDR3 is CASSITSGRGIYNEQFF. The CDR3, as DNA: TGTGCCAGCTCGATTACTAGCGGGAGAGGAATCTACAATGAGCAGTTCTTC.

This clone was found once. The rearrangement joins TRBV10-2 to TRBJ2-1; 8 bases are shared with TRBD2. The germline CDR1 and CDR2 sequences are WSHSY and SAAADI. CDR3 length: 13 residues. The V segment lost 11 bases and the J segment 5 bases; nucleotides outside the gene matches: 8. Written as DNA, the CDR3 is TGCGCCTGTCGAACTAGCGGTGACAATGAGCAGTTCTTC. It specifies CACRTSGDNEQFF.

The sample holds one count of this clone. The V gene is TRBV28, the J gene TRBJ2-1, with D possibly being TRBD2 (5 bases). The V and J ends lost 5 bases and 1 base respectively, with 18 bases between them. CDR1 and CDR2 (germline): MDHEN, SYDVKM. This CDR3 has 17 residues. The CDR3 sequence is CASSHLGGLQSYNEQFF. The CDR3 region has the DNA TGTGCCAGCAGTCACCTAGGAGGACTTCAATCCTACAATGAGCAGTTCTTC.

The chain employs TRBV4-2 and TRBJ1-1, with D possibly TRBD1 on 6 matching bases. The length of the CDR3 is 15 residues. V was shortened by 0 bases and J by 1 base, with 9 bases between the two germline ends. CDR1 is LGHNA, CDR2 YNFKEQ, per germline. CDR3 in DNA: TGTGCCAGCAGCCAAGAGGGGGCAAGGAACACTGAAGCTTTCTTT. Translated: CASSQEGARNTEAFF.

The chain recombines TRBV3-1 (or the pseudogene TRBV3-2) with TRBJ2-1, with TRBD2 as a possible D gene (5 bases). This CDR3 comprises 12 residues. Between the trimmed V and J ends, which lost 3 bases and 10 bases, there was a span of 10 bases. Germline assignment: CDR1 LGHDT and CDR2 YNNKEL (reference sequence). The CDR3 DNA reads TGTGCCAGCAGCCACTCGAGGGTGGAGCAGTTCTTC. As protein: CASSHSRVEQFF.